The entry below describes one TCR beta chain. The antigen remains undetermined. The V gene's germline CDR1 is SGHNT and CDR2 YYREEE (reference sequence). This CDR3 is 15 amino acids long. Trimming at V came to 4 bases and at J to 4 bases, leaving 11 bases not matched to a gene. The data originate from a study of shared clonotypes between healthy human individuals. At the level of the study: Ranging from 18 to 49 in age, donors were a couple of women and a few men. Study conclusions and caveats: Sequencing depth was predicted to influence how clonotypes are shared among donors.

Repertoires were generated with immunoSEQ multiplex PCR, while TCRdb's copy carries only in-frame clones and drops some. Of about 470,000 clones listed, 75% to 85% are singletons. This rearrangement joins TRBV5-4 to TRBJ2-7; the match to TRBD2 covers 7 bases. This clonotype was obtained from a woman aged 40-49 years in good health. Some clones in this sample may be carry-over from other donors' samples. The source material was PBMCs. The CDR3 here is CASSRSASGDYEQYF. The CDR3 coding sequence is TGTGCCAGCAGCCGGTCCGCTAGCGGAGATTACGAGCAGTACTTC. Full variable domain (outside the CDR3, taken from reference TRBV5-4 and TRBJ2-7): ETGVTQSPTHLIKTRGQQVTLRCSSQSGHNTVSWYQQALGQGPQFIFQYYREEENGRGNFPPRFSGLQFPNYSSELNVNALELDDSALYLCASSRSASGDYEQYFGPGTRLTVT.